A selection of T cell receptor beta chains follows, all from one sample in a study of blood T cell repertoires in COVID-19. Measured with immunoSEQ multiplex PCR; TCRdb has only the in-frame clones, and not every one. The sample records some 280,000 clones, about 89% being singletons. The sequenced sample consisted of peripheral blood. These TCRs come from a woman in her forties who had recovered from COVID-19. CDR3s include the opening cysteine and the closing phenylalanine or tryptophan. The order of the fields is V gene, D gene, J gene, clone size, CDR3 DNA, CDR3 protein. The D gene is left open where the match is weak. Only part of the rows carry a size: once, few, many, or a class if the clone is expanded.

V: TRBV20-1
D: TRBD1
J: TRBJ1-1
size: -
DNA: TGCAGTGCTAGTGGACAGGCTACAGCTTTCTTT
CDR3: CSASGQATAFF

V: TRBV30
D: -
J: TRBJ2-3
size: -
DNA: TGTGCCTGGACCGAGACAGATACGCAGTATTTT
CDR3: CAWTETDTQYF

V: TRBV2
D: -
J: TRBJ2-7
size: -
DNA: TGTGCCAGCAACACAGGGATAGGCTCCTACGAGCAGTACTTC
CDR3: CASNTGIGSYEQYF

V: TRBV18
D: TRBD1
J: TRBJ2-5
size: -
DNA: TGTGCCAGCTCACCGGGACAGGGGGTTGAGACCCAGTACTTC
CDR3: CASSPGQGVETQYF

V: TRBV11-3
D: -
J: TRBJ2-1
size: -
DNA: TGTGCCAGCAGCTTACGGGGCGGGCAGGGACTGGATGAGCAGTTCTTC
CDR3: CASSLRGGQGLDEQFF

V: TRBV23-1
D: TRBD1
J: TRBJ2-5
size: -
DNA: TGCGCCAGCAACGACAGGGGCCACCAAGAGACCCAGTACTTC
CDR3: CASNDRGHQETQYF

V: TRBV20-1
D: -
J: TRBJ2-1
size: -
DNA: TGCAGTGCTAGAAGGGGCAATGAGCAGTTCTTC
CDR3: CSARRGNEQFF

V: TRBV30
D: -
J: TRBJ2-5
size: -
DNA: TGTGCCTGGAGCGGTGGTGTGGAGACCCAGTACTTC
CDR3: CAWSGGVETQYF

V: TRBV18
D: -
J: TRBJ2-5
size: -
DNA: TGTGCCAGCTCACCACCAGAGGGATCAGAGACCCAGTACTTC
CDR3: CASSPPEGSETQYF

V: TRBV24-1
D: TRBD1
J: TRBJ2-1
size: -
DNA: TGTGCCACCAGCTTACACGGGACAGGGGTTGACAATGAGCAGTTCTTC
CDR3: CATSLHGTGVDNEQFF

V: TRBV10-3
D: TRBD1
J: TRBJ2-7
size: -
DNA: TGTGCCATCAGTTGGGACAGGGAGGCCGAGCAGTACTTC
CDR3: CAISWDREAEQYF

V: TRBV7-6
D: -
J: TRBJ1-1
size: -
DNA: TGTGCCAGCAGCTTAGAAATTCAGGGGTTTTCGAACACTGAAGCTTTCTTT
CDR3: CASSLEIQGFSNTEAFF

V: TRBV7-2
D: TRBD2
J: TRBJ2-3
size: -
DNA: TGTGCCAGCAGCTTTGGGGGAGGGCCTTCAGATACGCAGTATTTT
CDR3: CASSFGGGPSDTQYF

V: TRBV11-2
D: -
J: TRBJ2-2
size: -
DNA: TGTGCCAGCAGCTCCCGGGGTAACACCGGGGAGCTGTTTTTT
CDR3: CASSSRGNTGELFF

V: TRBV2
D: TRBD2
J: TRBJ2-2
size: -
DNA: TGTGCCAGCACTAAGACTAGCGGGACGTCCGGGGAGCTGTTTTTT
CDR3: CASTKTSGTSGELFF

V: TRBV21-1
D: -
J: TRBJ2-7
size: -
DNA: TGTGCCAGCAGCGCACGAAGCGCAAGGGACAGGGAAATCTACGAGCAGTACTTC
CDR3: CASSARSARDREIYEQYF

V: TRBV14
D: TRBD2
J: TRBJ2-7
size: -
DNA: TGTGCCAGCAGCCAAGAGGGCGCGAGCGGGAGGGCCACGGGGAACGAGCAGTACTTC
CDR3: CASSQEGASGRATGNEQYF

V: TRBV11-3
D: -
J: TRBJ1-6
size: -
DNA: TGTGCCAGCAGCTTAATGGCAGGGCGGTCACCCCTCCACTTT
CDR3: CASSLMAGRSPLHF

V: TRBV6-5
D: TRBD1
J: TRBJ2-7
size: -
DNA: TGTGCCAGCTTCCCCCAGGGGGCTTCCTACGAGCAGTACTTC
CDR3: CASFPQGASYEQYF

V: TRBV27
D: TRBD1
J: TRBJ2-1
size: -
DNA: TGTGCCAGCAGTTTATCGGAGGCAGGGGGTCGTGAGCAGTTCTTC
CDR3: CASSLSEAGGREQFF

V: TRBV4-2
D: -
J: TRBJ2-7
size: -
DNA: TGTGCCAGCAGCCAAGGGTCAGGGGTGGGCTACGAGCAGTACTTC
CDR3: CASSQGSGVGYEQYF

V: TRBV18
D: TRBD1
J: TRBJ1-2
size: -
DNA: TGTGCCAGCTCACCAGAAACCGGGACAGGTGGCTACACCTTC
CDR3: CASSPETGTGGYTF

V: TRBV6-5
D: -
J: TRBJ2-7
size: -
DNA: TGTGCCAGCACCCTAAGTGGTTCTTACGAGCAGTACTTC
CDR3: CASTLSGSYEQYF

V: TRBV18
D: -
J: TRBJ2-7
size: -
DNA: TGTGCCAGCTCACCATCCGGTCCGCCCTACGAGCAGTACTTC
CDR3: CASSPSGPPYEQYF

V: TRBV28
D: -
J: TRBJ2-7
size: -
DNA: TGTGCCAGCAGTCCCCGACAGGCCGTCCTAACCTACGAGCAGTACTTC
CDR3: CASSPRQAVLTYEQYF

V: TRBV7-8
D: -
J: TRBJ1-2
size: -
DNA: TGTGCCAGCAGCTTAGCCGAACAGGGTTATGGCTACACCTTC
CDR3: CASSLAEQGYGYTF

V: TRBV28
D: -
J: TRBJ2-7
size: -
DNA: TGTGCCAGCAGTTTCGTTTCATCGGGGATACAGTACTTC
CDR3: CASSFVSSGIQYF

V: TRBV11-2
D: TRBD2
J: TRBJ2-3
size: -
DNA: TGTGCCAGCAGCTTAACTAGCGGGTTTGGGGATACGCAGTATTTT
CDR3: CASSLTSGFGDTQYF

V: TRBV7-9
D: TRBD1
J: TRBJ2-3
size: few
DNA: TGTGCCAGCAGCCCCGGGACAGGGCACACAGATACGCAGTATTTT
CDR3: CASSPGTGHTDTQYF